These 19 T cell receptor beta chains share one sample of origin, sequenced in a study of blood T cell repertoires in COVID-19. Only in-frame clones appear in the TCRdb table, and some are missing; sequencing was by immunoSEQ multiplex PCR. The data contain more than 300,000 clones, roughly 86% of them singletons. The specimen sequenced was peripheral blood. All receptors derive from a woman aged 25 to 39 with COVID-19, enrolled during active disease.

The genes are TRBV24-1 and TRBJ1-4, with 10 positions matching TRBD1. CDR1 and CDR2 (germline): KGHDR, SFDVKD. The CDR3 consists of 17 residues. V trimming: 4 bases; J trimming: 8 bases; junction bases outside the gene matches: 12. The CDR3 DNA reads TGTGCCACCAGTGAAGGGGAGGGGGACAGGGGTGGGGAAAAACTGTTTTTT. Translated, it gives CATSEGEGDRGGEKLFF.

This sequence joins TRBV3-1 (or the pseudogene TRBV3-2) and TRBJ1-2; TRBD1 aligns across 9 bases. Germline CDR1 LGHDT, CDR2 YNNKEL (reference sequence). There are 16 residues in the CDR3. Unmatched junction bases numbered 10, after V lost 3 bases and J lost 5 bases. CDR3 amino acids: CASSHSGTGTGYGYTF. In DNA form, the CDR3 reads TGTGCCAGCAGCCACTCCGGGACAGGGACGGGGTATGGCTACACCTTC.

J is TRBJ1-1 and V is TRBV6-5; weak D call: TRBD1 (5 bases). Germline V gene lookup returns CDR1 MNHEY and CDR2 SVGAGI. The length of the CDR3 is 15 residues. Trimming cost V 8 bases and J 2 bases, with 18 bases left between them. The CDR3 sequence is CASVTGYLTNTEAFF. The CDR3 region has the DNA TGTGCCAGCGTTACAGGCTACCTCACCAACACTGAAGCTTTCTTT.

This clone appeared a single time. The chain carries TRBV29-1 and TRBJ1-1; 10 bases agree with TRBD1. The germline V gene has CDR1 SQVTM and CDR2 ANQGSEA. Trimming at V came to 4 bases and at J to 5 bases, leaving 7 bases not matched to a gene. The CDR3 runs 14 residues. The chain's CDR3 is CSVARDRGYTEAFF. In DNA form, the CDR3 reads TGCAGCGTTGCCCGGGACAGGGGATATACTGAAGCTTTCTTT.

The chain has TRBV9 and TRBJ1-2, with 8 bases lining up with TRBD1. The CDR3 runs to 15 residues. Germline V gene data show CDR1 as SGDLS and CDR2 as YYNGEE. After removal of 4 bases from V and 1 base from J, the junction contained 6 bases not matched to a gene. The CDR3 sequence is CASSPGTGLNYGYTF. CDR3 sequence (DNA): TGTGCCAGCAGCCCCGGGACAGGCCTTAACTATGGCTACACCTTC.

The V and J genes are TRBV5-1 and TRBJ2-7, with 9 bases that match TRBD2. The CDR3 loop spans 17 amino acids. Trimming cost V 7 bases and J 3 bases; bases outside gene matches: 17. Germline loops: CDR1 SGHRS, CDR2 YFSETQ. The CDR3: CASPLALAGVDHYEQYV. The CDR3 bases are TGCGCCAGCCCTTTGGCATTAGCGGGGGTGGATCACTACGAGCAGTACGTC.

The V and J genes are TRBV6-6 and TRBJ1-1; 7 bases match TRBD1. Germline V gene data show CDR1 as MNHNY and CDR2 as SVGAGI (reference sequence). J gave up 0 bases and V 11 bases, and 6 bases lay outside the gene matches. The CDR3 contains 13 residues. This CDR3 is CAVRTGMNTEAFF. The CDR3 DNA reads as TGTGCCGTAAGGACAGGAATGAACACTGAAGCTTTCTTT.

V and J are TRBV5-6 and TRBJ1-2; D is perhaps TRBD1 (5 bases). This CDR3 region has 12 residues. V was shortened by 5 bases and J by 7 bases, with 12 bases between the two germline ends. Germline V gene data show CDR1 as SGHDT and CDR2 as YYEEEE. The CDR3 region has the DNA TGTGCCAGCAGGCCCCGGGGGTTTGGCTACACCTTC. This encodes CASRPRGFGYTF.

This chain links TRBV28 with TRBJ2-3, with TRBD2 identical over 10 bases. The CDR3 contains 15 residues. Germline V lookup: CDR1 MDHEN, CDR2 SYDVKM. V shed 4 bases, J shed 4 bases, and the junction held 5 bases outside the gene matches. CDR3 sequence reads: CASSSQRGGPDTQYF. CDR3 sequence (DNA): TGTGCCAGCAGTTCACAGCGGGGGGGCCCAGATACGCAGTATTTT.

The chain employs TRBV7-2 and TRBJ1-6; D ambiguous. The germline V gene has CDR1 SGHTA and CDR2 FQGNSA. The CDR3 extends over 15 amino acids. V gave up 2 bases and J gave up 7 bases, with 12 bases separating them. The CDR3 sequence is CASSLRRDGNSPLHF. Written as DNA, the CDR3 is TGTGCCAGCAGCTTAAGACGCGACGGGAATTCACCCCTCCACTTT.

The chain employs TRBV3-1 (or the pseudogene TRBV3-2) and TRBJ2-1; 7 bases line up with TRBD1. The germline V gene has CDR1 LGHDT and CDR2 YNNKEL (reference sequence). The V and J ends lost 5 bases and 15 bases, in that order; junction bases with no gene match: 7. CDR3 size: 11 residues. The CDR3 region is CASSSEGAAFF. CDR3 nucleotide sequence: TGTGCCAGCAGCTCCGAGGGGGCTGCGTTCTTC.

The chain is built from TRBV5-1 and TRBJ1-2; D perhaps matches TRBD1 (6 bases). The CDR3 length is 12 residues. V was clipped by 5 bases and J by 4 bases, with 9 bases between them. The germline gives CDR1 SGHRS, CDR2 YFSETQ. The DNA of the CDR3 is TGCGCCAGCAGGGCAGGGGCCTATGGCTACACCTTC. Amino acid sequence: CASRAGAYGYTF.

This clone was recorded once. This sequence joins TRBV3-1 (or the pseudogene TRBV3-2) and TRBJ2-6; no clear D. Looked up from germline, CDR1 is LGHDT and CDR2 is YNNKEL (reference sequence). The CDR3 length is 14 residues. V was cut by 4 bases and J by 0 bases, with 4 bases left in between. CDR3 protein: CASSPVSGANVLTF. CDR3 DNA: TGTGCCAGCAGCCCCGTCTCTGGGGCCAACGTCCTGACTTTC.

The rearrangement joins TRBV9 to TRBJ1-3; D ambiguous. Trimming cost V 0 bases and J 3 bases, with 10 bases left between them. Germline V gene lookup returns CDR1 SGDLS and CDR2 YYNGEE. The CDR3 consists of 15 residues. The CDR3 protein is CASSVGGSGGNTIYF. The DNA of the CDR3 is TGTGCCAGCAGCGTAGGAGGGTCGGGTGGAAACACCATATATTTT. The entire variable domain, with the rest obtained from reference TRBV9 and TRBJ1-3, is as follows: DSGVTQTPKHLITATGQRVTLRCSPRSGDLSVYWYQQSLDQGLQFLIQYYNGEERAKGNILERFSAQQFPDLHSELNLSSLELGDSALYFCASSVGGSGGNTIYFGEGSWLTVV.

The chain employs TRBV28 and TRBJ1-2; D remains unclear. The CDR3 totals 14 residues. In germline, CDR1 is MDHEN, CDR2 SYDVKM. The V end was cut by 1 base, the J end by 4 bases, with 10 bases between. The CDR3 sequence is CASSLSGRPYGYTF. CDR3 in DNA: TGTGCCAGCAGTTTATCGGGTCGGCCCTATGGCTACACCTTC.

CDR3 in amino acids: CASGAGQGYGYTF. The CDR3 bases are TGTGCCAGCGGTGCCGGACAGGGTTATGGCTACACCTTC. The chain links TRBV27 to TRBJ1-2; TRBD1 agrees at 8 bases. This CDR3 is 13 amino acids long. Trimming took 8 bases from V and 5 from J; bases not matched to a gene: 7. Per germline, CDR1 MNHEY and CDR2 SMNVEV (reference sequence).

The J gene is TRBJ1-5, the V gene TRBV7-6, with TRBD1 matching 7 bases. The CDR3 has 14 residues. Per the germline V gene, CDR1 is SGHVS and CDR2 is FNYEAQ. The trim removed 3 bases at V and 4 bases at J, leaving 3 bases unmatched. The CDR3 nucleotides read TGTGCCAGCAGCTTGGAGGGGGCAAATCAGCCCCAGCATTTT. Its translation: CASSLEGANQPQHF.

The chain links TRBV3-1 (or the pseudogene TRBV3-2) to TRBJ2-5; D unresolved. This CDR3 has 11 residues. Germline CDR1 LGHDT, CDR2 YNNKEL (reference sequence). The V end was cut by 1 base, the J end by 7 bases, with 4 bases between. CDR3 nucleotides: TGTGCCAGCAGCCAAGGAGGGACCCAGTACTTC. It encodes CASSQGGTQYF.

The chain employs TRBV9 and TRBJ2-3, with 7 bases fitting TRBD2. V was clipped by 3 bases and J by 2 bases; unmatched bases: 9. This CDR3 has 16 residues. The germline V gene has CDR1 SGDLS and CDR2 YYNGEE. This CDR3 is CASSDYFGGTTDTQYF. The CDR3 coding sequence is TGTGCCAGCAGCGATTACTTCGGGGGGACCACAGATACGCAGTATTTT.